One T cell receptor beta chain is described in this entry. The data stem from a study of blood T cell repertoires in COVID-19. V was cut by 4 bases and J by 2 bases, with 15 bases left in between. Germline V gene data show CDR1 as LGHDT and CDR2 as YNNKEL (reference sequence). The CDR3 sequence is 16 residues long. In the source study's methods: Estimates of nucleated cell counts were drawn from the amplification of reference gene primers. The method was immunoSEQ multiplex PCR; TCRdb's version includes in-frame clones alone and lacks a portion of them. The V and J calls and clone size were taken over from that table, and D and trimming were inferred from the DNA. This repertoire shows around 160,000 clones, around 85% found once; its top ten account for approximately 11%.

Sequencing input: peripheral blood. The source of this sequence is a man aged 55-75 years with active or convalescent COVID-19. The chain couples TRBV3-1 (or the pseudogene TRBV3-2) to TRBJ1-3, with D maybe TRBD1 (5 bases). The CDR3 reads CASSPLRTRTGNTIYF. CDR3 nucleotide sequence: TGTGCCAGCAGCCCTTTGAGGACACGGACTGGAAACACCATATATTTT.